The rows below give T cell receptor beta chains drawn from one sample of a study of beta chain features in type 1 diabetes. The assay was immunoSEQ multiplex PCR, and TCRdb's table has in-frame clones only and misses some. The sample lists under 300,000 clones; 25% to 35% were seen once. Material for sequencing was central memory CD4+ T cells from blood. The source of these receptors is a man under 40 in good health. The CDR3 runs from the conserved cysteine through the conserved F or W. The D gene is left open where the match is weak. Only part of the rows carry a size: once, few, many, or a class if the clone is expanded.

cdr3_nt cdr3_aa d_call v_call clone_size j_call
TGTGCCGGAGGTGGGGGGCCACAAGAGACCCAGTACTTC CAGGGGPQETQYF - TRBV7-8 few TRBJ2-5
TGCAGCGCGCCCGGGACTAGCGGGAGCTATGAGCAGTTCTTC CSAPGTSGSYEQFF TRBD2 TRBV29-1 few TRBJ2-1
TGTGCCTGCGGGGCCCGAGAGACCCAGTACTTC CACGARETQYF - TRBV28 - TRBJ2-5
TGCGCCAGCAGCCAAGTTGTACTAGCGGGAGGTGCCAGGAACGAGCAGTACTTC CASSQVVLAGGARNEQYF TRBD2 TRBV4-1 - TRBJ2-7
TGTGCCAGCAGTTCCGGACAGGGGGGCCACAATGAGCAGTTCTTC CASSSGQGGHNEQFF TRBD1 TRBV6-6 few TRBJ2-1
TGTGCCACCAGCCTTGGTGGGAGTGGCGATACGCAGTATTTT CATSLGGSGDTQYF - TRBV15 few TRBJ2-3
TGTGCCAGCAGCTTAGCGGAACAGGGGGCTCGCGAGCAGTACTTC CASSLAEQGAREQYF TRBD1 TRBV7-2 few TRBJ2-7
TGCGCCAGCAGGGACTTTAATGAGCAGTTCTTC CASRDFNEQFF - TRBV4-1 - TRBJ2-1
TGCAGCGTTGAATCCTATGGCTACACCTTC CSVESYGYTF - TRBV29-1 - TRBJ1-2
TGTGCCAGCAGCTTGGCAGGTGAAACTGGGGCCAACGTCCTGACTTTC CASSLAGETGANVLTF - TRBV5-6 - TRBJ2-6
TGTGCCAGTCATGAAGGGGGGACTAACACAGATACGCAGTATTTT CASHEGGTNTDTQYF - TRBV2 - TRBJ2-3
TGTGCCTGGAGTCCCAGGGACACTGAAGCTTTCTTT CAWSPRDTEAFF - TRBV30 - TRBJ1-1
TGTGCCAGCACCCCCCCGGGGGCAGGCACTGAAGCTTTCTTT CASTPPGAGTEAFF - TRBV6-5 - TRBJ1-1
TGCAGCGTTGTGGGGCTAGCCAAAAACATTCAGTACTTC CSVVGLAKNIQYF - TRBV29-1 few TRBJ2-4
TGTGCCAGCTCATCGGAGGGAGGGGGAGACGGAAAACTGTTTTTT CASSSEGGGDGKLFF - TRBV18 - TRBJ1-4
TGTGCCAGCAGTGGTGGAAGGGGGCGGAATGAAAAACTGTTTTTT CASSGGRGRNEKLFF TRBD1 TRBV2 - TRBJ1-4